This T cell receptor beta chain is drawn from a study of blood T cell repertoires in COVID-19. Study in general: T cells, B-cell-depleted T cells, or PBMCs provided the cDNA or gDNA that served as material.

Per germline, CDR1 MNHEY and CDR2 SVGEGT. CDR3 length: 13 amino acids. With 0 bases removed from V and 8 bases from J, the gap between germline ends came to 8 bases. Sequenced by immunoSEQ multiplex PCR; TCRdb stores in-frame clones only, minus some. This table has under 250,000 clones, approximately 82% appearing once. This TCR was recovered from a woman under 30 with acute or convalescent COVID-19. Sequencing input: peripheral blood. The V call is TRBV6-2 or TRBV6-3, the J call TRBJ2-1; D ambiguous. The CDR3 here is CASSYSVGYEQFF. CDR3 DNA sequence: TGTGCCAGCAGTTACTCGGTGGGCTATGAGCAGTTCTTC.